The subject of this entry is one TCR beta chain. These data originate in a study of blood T cell repertoires in COVID-19. Study details: Sample material is recorded as cDNA or gDNA derived from T cells, B-cell-depleted T cells, or PBMCs.

TCRdb's table, derived via immunoSEQ multiplex PCR, lists solely in-frame clones and lacks some. The sample lists under 250,000 clones; more than 85% were seen once. Germline trimming cut 3 bases from V and 2 bases from J; bases unmatched to any gene: 5. The CDR3 has 15 residues. The germline CDR1 and CDR2 sequences are MDHEN and SYDVKM. This TCR was recovered from a man in his 60s with COVID-19, enrolled during active disease. The chain couples TRBV28 to TRBJ1-2, with 8 bases identical to TRBD1. What was sequenced was peripheral blood. This CDR3 is CASSFLGTGNYGYTF. In nucleotides, the CDR3 is TGTGCCAGCAGTTTCCTCGGGACAGGAAACTATGGCTACACCTTC.